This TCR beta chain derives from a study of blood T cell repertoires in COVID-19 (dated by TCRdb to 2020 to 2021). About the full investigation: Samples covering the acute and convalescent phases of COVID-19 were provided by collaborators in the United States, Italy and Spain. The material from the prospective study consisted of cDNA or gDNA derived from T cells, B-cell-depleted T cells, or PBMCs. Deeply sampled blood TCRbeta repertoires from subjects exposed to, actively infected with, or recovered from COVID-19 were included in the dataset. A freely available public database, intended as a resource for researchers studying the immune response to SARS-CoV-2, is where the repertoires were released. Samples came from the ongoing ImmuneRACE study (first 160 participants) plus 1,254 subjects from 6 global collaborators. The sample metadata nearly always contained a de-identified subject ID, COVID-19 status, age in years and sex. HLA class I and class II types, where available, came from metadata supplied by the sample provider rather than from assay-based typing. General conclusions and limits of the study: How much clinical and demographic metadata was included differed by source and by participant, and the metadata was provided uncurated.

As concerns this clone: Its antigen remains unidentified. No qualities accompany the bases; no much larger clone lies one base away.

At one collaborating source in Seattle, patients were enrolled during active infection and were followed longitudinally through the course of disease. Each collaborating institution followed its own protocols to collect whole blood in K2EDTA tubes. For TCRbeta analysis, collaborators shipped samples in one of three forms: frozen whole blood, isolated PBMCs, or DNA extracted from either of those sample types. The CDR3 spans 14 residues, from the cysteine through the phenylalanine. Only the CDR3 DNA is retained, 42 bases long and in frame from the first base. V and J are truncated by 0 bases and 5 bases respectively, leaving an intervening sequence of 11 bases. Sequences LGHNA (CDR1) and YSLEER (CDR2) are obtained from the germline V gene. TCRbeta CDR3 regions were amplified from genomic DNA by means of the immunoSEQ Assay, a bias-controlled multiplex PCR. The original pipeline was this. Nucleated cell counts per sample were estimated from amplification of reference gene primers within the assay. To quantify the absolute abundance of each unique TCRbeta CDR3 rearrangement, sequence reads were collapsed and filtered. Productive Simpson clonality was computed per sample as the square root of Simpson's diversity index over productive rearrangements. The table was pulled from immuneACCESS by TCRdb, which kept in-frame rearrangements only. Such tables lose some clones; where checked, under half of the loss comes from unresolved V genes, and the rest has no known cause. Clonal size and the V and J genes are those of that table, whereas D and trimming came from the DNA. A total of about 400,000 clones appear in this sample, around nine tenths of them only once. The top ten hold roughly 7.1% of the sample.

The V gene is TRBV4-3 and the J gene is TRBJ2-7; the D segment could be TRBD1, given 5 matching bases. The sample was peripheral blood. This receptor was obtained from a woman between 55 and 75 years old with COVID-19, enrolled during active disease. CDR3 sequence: CASSQDSWGDEQYF. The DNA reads TGCGCCAGCAGCCAAGATAGTTGGGGCGACGAGCAGTACTTC.